What follows is one TCR beta chain and its context. Germline assignment: CDR1 SGHTS and CDR2 YDEGEE. The CDR3 totals 12 residues. V was pared by 6 bases and J by 8 bases, with 11 bases between. The data are from a study of control samples from healthy donors and cancer patients. Libraries were prepared by immunoSEQ multiplex PCR; TCRdb keeps only in-frame clonotypes and omits some of them. The sample lists roughly 150,000 clones, roughly 93% occurring once. The sample comprised blood. This sequence joins TRBV5-8 and TRBJ1-4, with D perhaps TRBD1 (6 bases). The sequence derives from a young man in good health. The CDR3 DNA sequence: TGTGCCAGCATCCACGGGGGCGAAAAACTGTTTTTT. Translating it yields CASIHGGEKLFF.